This T cell receptor beta chain derives from a study of blood T cell repertoires in COVID-19. The wider study: Some COVID-19 samples were acute and others convalescent; all came from the United States, Italy and Spain. T cells, B-cell-depleted T cells, or PBMCs supplied cDNA or gDNA.

CDR3 size: 15 residues. J was trimmed by 7 bases and V by 4 bases; bases with no gene match: 6. Germline V gene data show CDR1 as LGHNT and CDR2 as FRNRAP. In the study's own analysis: Amplified reference gene primers provided the basis for estimating nucleated cell counts. Assay: immunoSEQ multiplex PCR; the TCRdb copy retains only in-frame clones and omits some. V and J calls and clone size are copied from that table; D and trimming were computed from the DNA. The sample holds some 230,000 clones; 80% to 85% are singletons and the top ten take 5% to 6.5%. The TCR sequence derives from a woman aged 55-75 years who had recovered from COVID-19. The rearrangement joins TRBV12-5 to TRBJ2-1; TRBD1 aligns across 11 bases. Sequencing was performed on peripheral blood. The CDR3, as DNA: TGTGCTAGTGGTTCCTCCCGGGACAGGGGGAATGAGCAGTTCTTC. The encoded protein is CASGSSRDRGNEQFF.